The 24 T cell receptor beta chains given below trace back to one sample, sequenced in a study of cytomegalovirus exposure and HLA in healthy donors. The data were produced by immunoSEQ multiplex PCR, yet TCRdb's version contains in-frame clones alone and is incomplete. There are over 100,000 clones in the sample; about 95% occur only once, and roughly 0.9% lies in the top ten. Material: PBMCs. The origin of the receptors is a woman younger than 35 in good health and CMV-seronegative.

This chain joins TRBV18 and TRBJ2-5; TRBD2 matches at 8 bases. CDR3 length: 14 residues. Germline CDR1 KGHSH, CDR2 LQKENI. J lost 4 bases, V lost 3 bases, and 4 bases had no gene match. The CDR3 region has the DNA TGTGCCAGCTCACCGAGGCGGGAGGTAGAGACCCAGTACTTC. It specifies CASSPRREVETQYF.

The chain employs TRBV5-6 and TRBJ1-2; a weak D match, TRBD1 (5 bases). Trimming removed 0 bases from V and 5 bases from J, with 14 bases in between. CDR1 and CDR2 from the germline V gene are SGHDT and YYEEEE. The CDR3 consists of 15 residues. The DNA for the CDR3 is TGTGCCAGCAGCTTGGCTTCAGGGTTTGGGTATGGCTACACCTTC. Protein: CASSLASGFGYGYTF.

The chain is built from TRBV25-1 and TRBJ1-1; D is possibly TRBD1 (5 bases). V gave up 6 bases and J gave up 0 bases, with 11 bases separating them. There are 14 residues in the CDR3. Germline CDR1 MGHDK, CDR2 SYGVNS. Here the CDR3 reads CASSPTAMNTEAFF. The CDR3 nucleotides read TGTGCCAGCAGCCCGACAGCCATGAACACTGAAGCTTTCTTT.

The chain links TRBV30 to TRBJ2-3, with 9 bases aligning to TRBD2. The CDR3 length is 16 residues. The trim removed 7 bases at V and 4 bases at J, leaving 15 bases unmatched. The germline CDR1 and CDR2 sequences are GTSNPN and SVGIG (reference sequence). The CDR3 region has the DNA TGTGCCTCCTCCCCACTGGGCGGGGGGGAGGCAGATACGCAGTATTTT. Translation gives CASSPLGGGEADTQYF.

V and J are TRBV15 and TRBJ1-2, with D possibly matching TRBD1 (5 bases). Trimming took 5 bases from V and 5 from J, leaving 21 bases between them. Germline CDR1 LNHNV, CDR2 YYDKDF (reference sequence). The CDR3 covers 16 residues. For the CDR3, the DNA is TGTGCCACCAGCTCACGGGACTCCCGGCGGTTGTATGGCTACACCTTC. Translating it yields CATSSRDSRRLYGYTF.

This clone was counted a single time. The chain is built from TRBV7-9 and TRBJ2-4, with a weak D call TRBD2 (5 bases). Trimming shortened V by 6 bases and J by 2 bases, and 17 bases separated the two germline ends. The CDR3 covers 16 residues. Germline V gene sequence: CDR1 SEHNR, CDR2 FQNEAQ (reference sequence). The CDR3 protein is CASSDGGTTPKNIQYF. In DNA form, the CDR3 reads TGTGCCAGCAGTGATGGAGGCACCACTCCCAAAAACATTCAGTACTTC.

The genes are TRBV7-8 and TRBJ1-1; D not certain. The CDR3 is made up of 13 amino acids. Germline V CDR1 and CDR2: SGHVS, FQNEAQ. The V and J ends lost 1 base and 1 base respectively, with 4 bases between them. As DNA, the CDR3 is TGTGCCAGCAGCTTAGGGCAGAACACTGAAGCTTTCTTT. This encodes CASSLGQNTEAFF.

This clone was detected only once. This sequence joins TRBV25-1 and TRBJ1-1, with a possible D match to TRBD1 (5 bases). Germline lookup yields CDR1 MGHDK and CDR2 SYGVNS. The CDR3 extends over 15 amino acids. The germline V and J ends were trimmed by 4 bases and 3 bases, with 15 bases remaining between them. The chain's CDR3 is CASSALPARDTEAFF. The CDR3 bases are TGTGCCAGCAGTGCTTTGCCCGCCAGGGACACTGAAGCTTTCTTT.

V and J are TRBV10-3 and TRBJ2-7; 8 bases fit TRBD2. V lost 4 bases and J lost 3; bases outside the gene matches: 2. This CDR3 region has 13 residues. CDR1 is ENHRY and CDR2 is SYGVKD in the germline V gene. CDR3: CAISAGTSYEQYF. DNA for the CDR3: TGTGCCATCAGTGCCGGGACTAGCTACGAGCAGTACTTC.

The chain combines TRBV19 with TRBJ2-7; 10 nucleotides agree with TRBD1. CDR3 length equals 14 residues. Germline V gives CDR1 LNHDA, CDR2 SQIVND (reference sequence). The trim removed 5 bases at V and 4 bases at J, leaving 5 bases unmatched. DNA for the CDR3: TGTGCCAGTAGTTTCGCGGACAGGGGGTACGAGCAGTACTTC. Residues: CASSFADRGYEQYF.

The chain links TRBV20-1 to TRBJ2-1; 7 positions agree with TRBD1. Germline values: CDR1 DFQATT, CDR2 SNEGSKA (reference sequence). This CDR3 contains 11 residues. V shed 6 bases and J 8 bases; nucleotides not matched to a gene: 4. The CDR3 sequence: CSANRGYEQFF. In DNA form, the CDR3 reads TGCAGTGCAAACAGGGGCTATGAGCAGTTCTTC.

The chain uses TRBV5-5 and TRBJ1-1, with 7 bases aligning to TRBD1. Germline loops: CDR1 SGHKS, CDR2 YYEKEE (reference sequence). V shed 6 bases, J shed 2 bases, and the junction held 7 bases outside the gene matches. The CDR3 is 14 amino acids. CDR3 amino acids: CASNLGGSNTEAFF. DNA for the CDR3: TGTGCCAGCAACCTAGGGGGCAGCAACACTGAAGCTTTCTTT.

The V gene is TRBV9, the J gene TRBJ2-2, with D perhaps TRBD1 (5 bases). CDR3 length: 17 amino acids. Trimming cost V 0 bases and J 3 bases, with 15 bases left between them. The germline gives CDR1 SGDLS, CDR2 YYNGEE. CDR3 bases: TGTGCCAGCAGCGTAGACCTCAGGGTCGGGCACACCGGGGAGCTGTTTTTT. This gives the protein CASSVDLRVGHTGELFF. Variable domain in full (rest from reference TRBV9 and TRBJ2-2): DSGVTQTPKHLITATGQRVTLRCSPRSGDLSVYWYQQSLDQGLQFLIQYYNGEERAKGNILERFSAQQFPDLHSELNLSSLELGDSALYFCASSVDLRVGHTGELFFGEGSRLTVL.

The V and J genes are TRBV30 and TRBJ2-7; D perhaps matches TRBD1 (6 bases). From germline, CDR1 is GTSNPN and CDR2 SVGIG (reference sequence). The CDR3 is made up of 12 amino acids. With 5 bases removed from V and 3 bases from J, the gap between germline ends came to 11 bases. CDR3 sequence reads: CAWDKTGYEQYF. DNA of the CDR3: TGTGCCTGGGATAAGACAGGCTACGAGCAGTACTTC.

The chain couples TRBV5-8 to TRBJ2-2, with D perhaps TRBD2 (6 bases). V shed 4 bases and J shed 3 bases, with 19 bases lying between them. Germline V gene sequence: CDR1 SGHTS, CDR2 YDEGEE. The CDR3 has 17 amino acids. DNA of the CDR3: TGTGCCAGCAGCCCCCTTAGCGGAGCCCGGTACACCGGGGAGCTGTTTTTT. Protein product: CASSPLSGARYTGELFF. The full variable domain, with the rest looked up from reference TRBV5-8 and TRBJ2-2, is EAGVTQSPTHLIKTRGQQATLRCSPISGHTSVYWYQQALGLGLQFLLWYDEGEERNRGNFPPRFSGRQFPNYSSELNVNALELEDSALYLCASSPLSGARYTGELFFGEGSRLTVL.

The chain has TRBV9 and TRBJ2-1, with unresolved D. The length of the CDR3 is 16 residues. The germline V gene has CDR1 SGDLS and CDR2 YYNGEE. Trimming cost V 0 bases and J 4 bases, with 14 bases left between them. CDR3 nucleotide sequence: TGTGCCAGCAGCGTAGCCTTAGCCACGATATACAATGAGCAGTTCTTC. This sequence encodes CASSVALATIYNEQFF.

V gene TRBV7-6 combines with J gene TRBJ2-7; 7 bases are a match to TRBD2. Germline CDR1 and CDR2: SGHVS and FNYEAQ. The CDR3 contains 13 residues. Trimming removed 3 bases from V and 5 bases from J; junction bases left unmatched: 4. CDR3 DNA: TGTGCCAGCAGCTTGGGTGCGGGGGACGAGCAGTACTTC. Protein sequence: CASSLGAGDEQYF. The whole variable domain, remainder taken from reference TRBV7-6 and TRBJ2-7, is GAGVSQSPRYKVTKRGQDVALRCDPISGHVSLYWYRQALGQGPEFLTYFNYEAQQDKSGLPNDRFSAERPEGSISTLTIQRTEQRDSAMYRCASSLGAGDEQYFGPGTRLTVT.

The gene calls are TRBV19 and TRBJ2-7, with a weak D call TRBD2 (6 bases). This CDR3 spans 16 amino acids. V dropped 0 bases and J dropped 3 bases, with 15 bases sitting between them. Germline V gene data show CDR1 as LNHDA and CDR2 as SQIVND (reference sequence). The DNA of the CDR3 is TGTGCCAGTAGTATAGATGGGCCTAGCGCATACTACGAGCAGTACTTC. It translates to CASSIDGPSAYYEQYF.

Points on this clone: The junction and the germline gene differ at one end; a read error may be behind it. V and J are TRBV5-4 and TRBJ2-3, with no clear D. Germline CDR1 is SGHNT and CDR2 is YYREEE (reference sequence). CDR3 length: 12 residues. The CDR3 reads CTAGETTDTQYF. CDR3 in DNA: TGCACCGCCGGTGAGACTACAGATACGCAGTATTTT.

The chain recombines TRBV7-2 with TRBJ2-5; D is uncertain. Between the trimmed V and J ends, which lost 2 bases and 1 base, there was a span of 14 bases. Germline V CDR1 and CDR2: SGHTA, FQGNSA. This CDR3 has 16 amino acids. The CDR3 loop is CASSLLTGLVQETQYF. The CDR3 DNA follows: TGTGCCAGCAGCTTATTAACGGGTCTTGTCCAAGAGACCCAGTACTTC.

The rearrangement links TRBV6-6 to TRBJ1-2, with D perhaps matching TRBD1 (6 bases). Germline V gene sequence: CDR1 MNHNY, CDR2 SVGAGI (reference sequence). The V gene lost 8 bases and the J gene lost 1 base, with 11 bases spanning the gap. This CDR3 has 13 residues. The CDR3 sequence: CASVRDINYGYTF. In DNA, the CDR3 is TGTGCCAGCGTTAGGGACATTAACTATGGCTACACCTTC.

V and J are TRBV27 and TRBJ2-2; D might be TRBD1 (5 bases). Trimming cost V 2 bases and J 0 bases, with 16 bases left between them. Germline CDR1 and CDR2: MNHEY and SMNVEV (reference sequence). CDR3 length: 18 residues. This CDR3 is CASSLSGVGLPNTGELFF. The CDR3 DNA is TGTGCCAGCAGTTTAAGTGGGGTGGGGCTACCGAACACCGGGGAGCTGTTTTTT.

The chain uses TRBV29-1 and TRBJ1-1; 12 bases match TRBD1. Germline V gene sequence: CDR1 SQVTM, CDR2 ANQGSEA. This CDR3 comprises 13 residues. V trimming: 6 bases; J trimming: 4 bases; junction bases outside the gene matches: 3. CDR3 region: CSVRGQGATEAFF. The CDR3, as DNA: TGCAGCGTCCGGGGACAGGGGGCCACTGAAGCTTTCTTT. The full variable domain, rest sourced from reference TRBV29-1 and TRBJ1-1, is SAVISQKPSRDICQRGTSLTIQCQVDSQVTMMFWYRQQPGQSLTLIATANQGSEATYESGFVIDKFPISRPNLTFSTLTVSNMSPEDSSIYLCSVRGQGATEAFFGQGTRLTVV.

The gene calls are TRBV19 and TRBJ2-3; 9 bases are shared with TRBD2. Per the germline V gene, CDR1 is LNHDA and CDR2 is SQIVND (reference sequence). J was trimmed by 3 bases and V by 1 base; bases with no gene match: 5. The CDR3 consists of 16 residues. The CDR3 is CASSIAGSGRTDTQYF. The CDR3, as DNA: TGTGCCAGTAGTATAGCTGGTAGCGGGAGAACAGATACGCAGTATTTT.